The rows below give T cell receptor beta chains drawn from one sample of a study of blood T cell repertoires in COVID-19. TCRdb keeps only in-frame clones here, not all; method: immunoSEQ multiplex PCR. The sample includes around 130,000 clones, 84% of them seen just once. Sequencing input: peripheral blood. The source is a woman of 80 years or more with acute or convalescent COVID-19. The CDR3 runs from the conserved cysteine through the conserved F or W. D genes are given only for firm matches. Clone size is stated in some rows and not others, as once, few, many or a class when expanded.

abundance	j_gene	d_gene	v_gene	CDR3aa	CDR3nt
NA	TRBJ2-5	NA	TRBV5-1	CASRQQETQYF	TGCGCCAGCCGACAGCAAGAGACCCAGTACTTC
NA	TRBJ2-3	NA	TRBV19	CASSRGVRTGNTQYF	TGTGCCAGTAGTAGGGGGGTAAGGACAGGTAATACGCAGTATTTT
NA	TRBJ1-1	TRBD1	TRBV19	CATKDRALMNTEAFF	TGTGCCACCAAGGACAGGGCGCTCATGAACACTGAAGCTTTCTTT
NA	TRBJ1-5	NA	TRBV27	CASSDSDNQPQHF	TGTGCCAGCAGTGACAGCGATAATCAGCCCCAGCATTTT
NA	TRBJ1-5	TRBD1	TRBV11-3	CASSLGRQGRRQPQHF	TGTGCCAGCAGCTTAGGTCGACAGGGGAGGCGTCAGCCCCAGCATTTT
NA	TRBJ2-2	NA	TRBV7-9	CASSREAGRGNTGELFF	TGTGCCAGCAGCCGCGAGGCGGGCCGGGGTAACACCGGGGAGCTGTTTTTT
once	TRBJ2-3	NA	TRBV6-2/TRBV6-3	CASSWTAKTDTQYF	TGTGCCAGCAGTTGGACAGCAAAGACAGATACGCAGTATTTT
NA	TRBJ1-2	TRBD1	TRBV5-1	CASSLQGQRSYGYTF	TGCGCCAGCAGCTTGCAGGGACAGAGAAGCTATGGCTACACCTTC
NA	TRBJ2-7	NA	TRBV5-5	CASNSGAGWYEQYF	TGTGCCAGCAATTCTGGGGCGGGATGGTACGAGCAGTACTTC
NA	TRBJ1-6	NA	TRBV5-1	CASSLGSGNSPLHF	TGCGCCAGCAGCTTGGGCAGTGGTAATTCACCCCTCCACTTT
NA	TRBJ2-5	TRBD2	TRBV19	CASSPPRAGGPETQYF	TGTGCCAGTAGTCCCCCTCGAGCGGGGGGGCCAGAGACCCAGTACTTC
NA	TRBJ1-1	TRBD1	TRBV5-7	CASSPDRAGVNTEAFF	TGTGCCAGCAGCCCGGACAGGGCTGGGGTGAACACTGAAGCTTTCTTT
NA	TRBJ2-5	NA	TRBV19	CATSPAGETQYF	TGTGCCACCTCCCCCGCGGGGGAGACCCAGTACTTC
few	TRBJ1-1	NA	TRBV9	CASSLVQGNTEAFF	TGTGCCAGCAGCTTGGTACAGGGGAACACTGAAGCTTTCTTT
NA	TRBJ2-1	TRBD1	TRBV7-2	CASSRDRVLDEQFF	TGTGCCAGCAGCCGGGACAGGGTACTCGATGAGCAGTTCTTC
NA	TRBJ2-5	TRBD1	TRBV18	CASSPTGGEGLTQYF	TGTGCCAGCTCACCAACAGGGGGCGAGGGACTGACCCAGTACTTC
NA	TRBJ1-2	NA	TRBV7-2	CASSLDANVGYGYTF	TGTGCCAGCAGCTTAGACGCGAATGTCGGCTATGGCTACACCTTC
NA	TRBJ1-6	NA	TRBV11-2	CASSLDRDLALHF	TGTGCCAGCAGCTTAGACCGGGATCTAGCCCTCCACTTT
NA	TRBJ1-5	TRBD1	TRBV12-5	CASGSRTGPSFSNQPQHF	TGTGCTAGTGGTTCCCGGACAGGGCCAAGCTTTAGCAATCAGCCCCAGCATTTT
NA	TRBJ1-1	NA	TRBV5-1	CASKWATQNTEAFF	TGCGCCAGCAAATGGGCCACTCAAAACACTGAAGCTTTCTTT
few	TRBJ2-1	TRBD2	TRBV7-9	CASSSILGLAGSRNEQFF	TGTGCCAGCAGCTCCATCCTGGGACTAGCGGGATCACGCAATGAGCAGTTCTTC
NA	TRBJ1-2	TRBD1	TRBV2	CASREKGQGIFGYTF	TGTGCCAGCAGAGAAAAAGGACAGGGGATATTTGGCTACACCTTC
NA	TRBJ1-6	NA	TRBV7-6	CASSLEGGVSSYNSPLHF	TGTGCCAGCAGCTTAGAAGGAGGGGTGAGCTCCTATAATTCACCCCTCCACTTT